Following are 7 T cell receptor beta chains from one sample sequenced in a study of shared clonotypes between healthy human individuals. Assay: immunoSEQ multiplex PCR; the TCRdb copy retains only in-frame clones and omits some. The repertoire consists of 2,500,000 or so clones, with 90% to 95% occurring once and the leading ten covering roughly 0.39%. Sequences were obtained from naive CD4+ T cells from PBMCs. Noted subset: CD45RA+ positively selected. The source of these receptors is a young man in good health. Some clones in this sample may be carry-over from other donors' samples.

The chain joins TRBV7-6 to TRBJ1-2; D unresolved. Trimming shortened V by 4 bases and J by 0 bases, and 9 bases separated the two germline ends. The CDR3 covers 14 residues. Germline CDR1 is SGHVS and CDR2 is FNYEAQ. The CDR3 region has the DNA TGTGCCAGCAGCTCCGACCGGACTAACTATGGCTACACCTTC. It codes for CASSSDRTNYGYTF.

This chain links TRBV25-1 with TRBJ2-3; 7 nucleotides match TRBD2. Germline loops: CDR1 MGHDK, CDR2 SYGVNS. V trimming: 3 bases; J trimming: 3 bases; junction bases outside the gene matches: 6. CDR3 length equals 15 residues. The CDR3, as DNA: TGTGCCAGCAGTGATTATCGGGGGGATACAGATACGCAGTATTTT. This sequence encodes CASSDYRGDTDTQYF. Variable domain in full (rest from reference TRBV25-1 and TRBJ2-3): EADIYQTPRYLVIGTGKKITLECSQTMGHDKMYWYQQDPGMELHLIHYSYGVNSTEKGDLSSESTVSRIRTEHFPLTLESARPSHTSQYLCASSDYRGDTDTQYFGPGTRLTVL.

Notes on this clone: Additional DNA sequences in this sample encode the identical CDR3. The rearrangement joins TRBV5-1 to TRBJ2-1, with TRBD2 as a possible D gene (5 bases). Germline CDR1 reads SGHRS; CDR2 reads YFSETQ. V was cut by 3 bases and J by 7 bases, with 14 bases left in between. This CDR3 spans 14 amino acids. The CDR3 DNA reads as TGCGCCAGCAGCTCCCGGGATTCGGCGAATGAGCAGTTCTTC. Translated, it gives CASSSRDSANEQFF. Looking up the rest from reference TRBV5-1 and TRBJ2-1 gives the full variable domain: KAGVTQTPRYLIKTRGQQVTLSCSPISGHRSVSWYQQTPGQGLQFLFEYFSETQRNKGNFPGRFSGRQFSNSRSEMNVSTLELGDSALYLCASSSRDSANEQFFGPGTRLTVL.

V is TRBV2 and J is TRBJ2-7; 10 bases map to TRBD1. The V segment lost 6 bases and the J segment 2 bases; nucleotides outside the gene matches: 10. Germline values: CDR1 SNHLY, CDR2 FYNNEI. The CDR3 is 16 amino acids. The CDR3 sequence: CASRAAGTGAAYEQYF. The CDR3 bases are TGTGCCAGCAGAGCTGCTGGGACAGGGGCCGCCTACGAGCAGTACTTC.

The chain links TRBV9 to TRBJ2-7; D not resolved. This CDR3 spans 15 amino acids. Germline lookup yields CDR1 SGDLS and CDR2 YYNGEE. V gave up 3 bases and J gave up 1 base, with 14 bases separating them. CDR3 in DNA: TGTGCCAGCAGCGAGGACCCACGGGCTTCCTACGAGCAGTACTTC. Its protein product is CASSEDPRASYEQYF.

The count of this clone is one. The chain uses TRBV6-5 and TRBJ1-2; 12 nucleotides match TRBD1. The CDR3 is made up of 13 amino acids. Germline CDR1 and CDR2: MNHEY and SVGAGI. The V gene end was trimmed by 6 bases and the J gene end by 8 bases; junction bases not matched to a gene: 4. The CDR3 region is CASSVGTGGGYTF. The DNA of the CDR3 is TGTGCCAGCAGCGTGGGGACAGGGGGCGGCTACACCTTC.

The gene calls are TRBV6-1 and TRBJ1-3; no clear D gene. The CDR3 contains 16 residues. CDR1 and CDR2 (germline): MNHNS, SASEGT. The germline V and J ends were trimmed by 2 bases and 1 base, with 12 bases remaining between them. CDR3 DNA: TGTGCCAGCAGTGAAAAGTTATCTCAATCTGGAAACACCATATATTTT. Translating it yields CASSEKLSQSGNTIYF.